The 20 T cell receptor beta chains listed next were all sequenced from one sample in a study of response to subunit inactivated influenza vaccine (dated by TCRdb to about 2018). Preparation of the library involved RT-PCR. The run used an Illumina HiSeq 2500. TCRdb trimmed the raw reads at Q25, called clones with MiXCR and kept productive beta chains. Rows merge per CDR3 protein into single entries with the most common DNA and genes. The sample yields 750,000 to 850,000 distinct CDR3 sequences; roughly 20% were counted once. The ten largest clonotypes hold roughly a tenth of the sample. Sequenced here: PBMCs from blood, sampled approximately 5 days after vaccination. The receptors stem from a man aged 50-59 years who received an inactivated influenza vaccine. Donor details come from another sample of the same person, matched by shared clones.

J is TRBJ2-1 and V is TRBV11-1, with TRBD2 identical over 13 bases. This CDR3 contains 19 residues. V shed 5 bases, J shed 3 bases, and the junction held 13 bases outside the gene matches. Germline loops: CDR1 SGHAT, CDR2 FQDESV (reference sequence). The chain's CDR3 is CASSDSRTSGGPGYNEQFF. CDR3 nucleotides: TGTGCCAGCAGCGACAGCAGGACTAGCGGGGGTCCGGGCTACAATGAGCAGTTCTTC.

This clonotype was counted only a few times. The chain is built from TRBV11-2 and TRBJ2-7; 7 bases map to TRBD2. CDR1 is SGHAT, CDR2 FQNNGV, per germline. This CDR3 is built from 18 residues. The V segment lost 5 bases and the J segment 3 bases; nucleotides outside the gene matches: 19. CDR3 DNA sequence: TGTGCCAGCAGCCTCGGAGACACTTTGACTAGCTCTTACTACGAGCAGTACTTC. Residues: CASSLGDTLTSSYYEQYF.

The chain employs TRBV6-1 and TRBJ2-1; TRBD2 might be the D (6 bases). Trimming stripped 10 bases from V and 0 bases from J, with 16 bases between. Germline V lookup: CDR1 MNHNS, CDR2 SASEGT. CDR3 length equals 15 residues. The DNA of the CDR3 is TGTGCCACAAGGTTTAGCGGAAGCTCCTACAATGAGCAGTTCTTC. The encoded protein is CATRFSGSSYNEQFF.

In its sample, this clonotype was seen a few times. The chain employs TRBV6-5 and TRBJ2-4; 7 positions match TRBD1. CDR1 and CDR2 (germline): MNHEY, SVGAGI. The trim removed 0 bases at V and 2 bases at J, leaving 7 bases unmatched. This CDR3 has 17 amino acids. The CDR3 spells CASSYSGDSRTKNIQYF. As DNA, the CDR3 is TGTGCCAGCAGTTACTCGGGGGACAGTCGGACCAAAAACATTCAGTACTTC.

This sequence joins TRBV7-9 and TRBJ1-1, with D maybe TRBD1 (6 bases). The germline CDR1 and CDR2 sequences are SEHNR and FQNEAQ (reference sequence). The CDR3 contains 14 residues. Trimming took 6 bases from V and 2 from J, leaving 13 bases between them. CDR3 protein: CASRRGGANTEAFF. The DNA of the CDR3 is TGTGCCAGCAGGAGAGGGGGTGCAAACACTGAAGCTTTCTTT. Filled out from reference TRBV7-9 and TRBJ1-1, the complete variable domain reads DTGVSQNPRHKITKRGQNVTFRCDPISEHNRLYWYRQTLGQGPEFLTYFQNEAQLEKSRLLSDRFSAERPKGSFSTLEIQRTEQGDSAMYLCASRRGGANTEAFFGQGTRLTVV.

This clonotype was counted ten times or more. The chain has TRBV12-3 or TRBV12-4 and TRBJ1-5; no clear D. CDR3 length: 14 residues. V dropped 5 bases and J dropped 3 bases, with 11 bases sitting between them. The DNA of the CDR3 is TGTGCCAGCAGTACCGACGGATTCAATCAGCCCCAGCATTTT. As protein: CASSTDGFNQPQHF.

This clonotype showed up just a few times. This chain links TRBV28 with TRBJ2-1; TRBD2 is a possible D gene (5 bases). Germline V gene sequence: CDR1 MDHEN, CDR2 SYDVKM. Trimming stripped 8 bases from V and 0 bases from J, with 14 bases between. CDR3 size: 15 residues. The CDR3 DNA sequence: TGTGCCAGCCGTGGGCGGGCCTACTCCTACAATGAGCAGTTCTTC. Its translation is CASRGRAYSYNEQFF.

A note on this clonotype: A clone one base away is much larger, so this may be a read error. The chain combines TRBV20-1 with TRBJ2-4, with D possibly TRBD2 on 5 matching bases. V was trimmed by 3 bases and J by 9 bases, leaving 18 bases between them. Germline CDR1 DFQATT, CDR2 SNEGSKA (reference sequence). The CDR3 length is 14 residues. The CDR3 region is CSARARPPGIIQYF. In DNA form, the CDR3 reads TGCAGTGCTAGGGCGAGGCCCCCGGGAATCATTCAGTACTTC.

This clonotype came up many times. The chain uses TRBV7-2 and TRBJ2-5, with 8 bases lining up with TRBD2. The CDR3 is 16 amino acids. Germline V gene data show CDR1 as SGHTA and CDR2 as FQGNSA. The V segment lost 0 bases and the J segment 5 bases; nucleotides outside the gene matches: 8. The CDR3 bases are TGTGCCAGCAGCTTAGCCCTAGCGGGTTTGGGGGAGACCCAGTACTTC. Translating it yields CASSLALAGLGETQYF.

This CDR3 reads CASSQDPRGGSHEQYF. Here the CDR3 DNA reads TGTGCCAGCAGCCAAGATCCACGCGGGGGGTCCCACGAGCAGTACTTC. The gene calls are TRBV3-1 and TRBJ2-7, with 8 positions matching TRBD2. Germline loops: CDR1 LGHDT, CDR2 YNNKEL (reference sequence). CDR3 length: 16 residues. Trimming at V came to 0 bases and at J to 5 bases, leaving 9 bases not matched to a gene.

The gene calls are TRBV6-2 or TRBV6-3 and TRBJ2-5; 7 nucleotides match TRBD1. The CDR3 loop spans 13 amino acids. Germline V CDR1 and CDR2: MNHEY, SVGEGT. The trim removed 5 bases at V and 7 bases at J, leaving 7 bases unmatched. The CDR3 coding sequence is TGTGCCAGCAGTCGACAGGGAGCGGTGACCCAGTACTTC. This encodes CASSRQGAVTQYF.

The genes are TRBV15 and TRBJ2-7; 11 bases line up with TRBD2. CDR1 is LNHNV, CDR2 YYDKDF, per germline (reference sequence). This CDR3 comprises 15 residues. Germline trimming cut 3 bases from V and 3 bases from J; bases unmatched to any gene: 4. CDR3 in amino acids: CATSRGLAEIYEQYF. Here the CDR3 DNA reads TGTGCCACCAGCAGGGGACTAGCGGAGATCTACGAGCAGTACTTC.

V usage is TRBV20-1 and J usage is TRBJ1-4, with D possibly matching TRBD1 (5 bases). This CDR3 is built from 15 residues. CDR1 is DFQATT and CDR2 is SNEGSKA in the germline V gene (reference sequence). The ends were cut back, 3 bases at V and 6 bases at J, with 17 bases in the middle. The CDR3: CSARDERGGDEKLFF. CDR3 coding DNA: TGCAGTGCTAGGGATGAAAGGGGAGGAGATGAAAAACTGTTTTTT.

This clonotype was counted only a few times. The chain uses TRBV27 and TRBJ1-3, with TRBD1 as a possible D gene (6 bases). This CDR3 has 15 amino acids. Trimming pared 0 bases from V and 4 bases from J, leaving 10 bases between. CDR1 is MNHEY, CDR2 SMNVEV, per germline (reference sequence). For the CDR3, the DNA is TGTGCCAGCAGTTTATCCAGGGGAGCGGGAAACACCATATATTTT. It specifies CASSLSRGAGNTIYF.

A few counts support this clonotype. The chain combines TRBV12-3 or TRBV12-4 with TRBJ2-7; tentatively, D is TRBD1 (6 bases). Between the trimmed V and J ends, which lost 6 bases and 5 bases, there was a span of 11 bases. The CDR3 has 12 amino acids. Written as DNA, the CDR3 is TGTGCCAGCAGCACAGGGTTCGACGAGCAGTACTTC. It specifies CASSTGFDEQYF.

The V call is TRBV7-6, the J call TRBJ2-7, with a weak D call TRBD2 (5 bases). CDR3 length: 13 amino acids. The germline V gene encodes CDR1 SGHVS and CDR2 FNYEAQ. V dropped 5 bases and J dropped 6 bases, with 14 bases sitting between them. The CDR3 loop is CASSPRVGGEQYF. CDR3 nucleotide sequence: TGTGCCAGCAGCCCTCGGGTCGGAGGCGAGCAGTACTTC.

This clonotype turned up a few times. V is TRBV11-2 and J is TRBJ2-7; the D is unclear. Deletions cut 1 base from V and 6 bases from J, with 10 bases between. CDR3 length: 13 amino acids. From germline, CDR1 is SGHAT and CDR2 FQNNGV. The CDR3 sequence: CASSLALLVEQYF. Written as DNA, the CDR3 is TGTGCCAGCAGCTTAGCCCTATTGGTCGAGCAGTACTTC.

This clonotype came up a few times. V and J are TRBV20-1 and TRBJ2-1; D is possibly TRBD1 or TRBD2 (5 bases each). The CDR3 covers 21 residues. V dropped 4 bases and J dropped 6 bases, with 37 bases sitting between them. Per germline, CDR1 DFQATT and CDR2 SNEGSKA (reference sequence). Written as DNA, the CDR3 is TGCAGTGCTACCCCCGCGAGAGCCGAAGCCCCGGGACCTTATCAGGTCAATGAGCAGTTCTTC. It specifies CSATPARAEAPGPYQVNEQFF.

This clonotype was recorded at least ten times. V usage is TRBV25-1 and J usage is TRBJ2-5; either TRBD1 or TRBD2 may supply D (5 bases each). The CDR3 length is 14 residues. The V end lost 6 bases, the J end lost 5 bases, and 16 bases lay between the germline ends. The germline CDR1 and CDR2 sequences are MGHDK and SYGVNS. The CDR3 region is CASSPGTGWETQYF. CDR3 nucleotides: TGTGCCAGCAGCCCCGGGACCGGCTGGGAGACCCAGTACTTC.

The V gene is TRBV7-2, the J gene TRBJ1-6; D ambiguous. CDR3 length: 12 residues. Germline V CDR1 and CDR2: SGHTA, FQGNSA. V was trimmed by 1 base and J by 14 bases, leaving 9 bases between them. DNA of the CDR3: TGTGCCAGCAGCTTAGATGGACTTTCCCTCCACTTT. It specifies CASSLDGLSLHF.